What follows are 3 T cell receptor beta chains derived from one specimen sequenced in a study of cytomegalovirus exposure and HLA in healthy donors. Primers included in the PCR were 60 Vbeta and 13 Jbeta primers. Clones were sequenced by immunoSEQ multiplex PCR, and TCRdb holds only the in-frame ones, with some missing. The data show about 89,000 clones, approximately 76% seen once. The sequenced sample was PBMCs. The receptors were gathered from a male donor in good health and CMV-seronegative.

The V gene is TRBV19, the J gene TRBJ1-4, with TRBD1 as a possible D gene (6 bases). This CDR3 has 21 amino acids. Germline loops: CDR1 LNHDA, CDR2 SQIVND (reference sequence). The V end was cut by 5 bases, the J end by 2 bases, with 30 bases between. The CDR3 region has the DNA TGTGCCAGTAGTGCACTTGGACAGACGGATCTTAGACTTGCGACTAATGAAAAACTGTTTTTT. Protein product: CASSALGQTDLRLATNEKLFF.

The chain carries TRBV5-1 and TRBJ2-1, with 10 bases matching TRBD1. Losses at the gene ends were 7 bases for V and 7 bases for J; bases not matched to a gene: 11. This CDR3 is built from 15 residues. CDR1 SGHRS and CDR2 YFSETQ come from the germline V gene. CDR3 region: CASVAGTGAWNEQFF. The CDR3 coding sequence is TGCGCCAGCGTTGCCGGGACAGGGGCGTGGAATGAGCAGTTCTTC.

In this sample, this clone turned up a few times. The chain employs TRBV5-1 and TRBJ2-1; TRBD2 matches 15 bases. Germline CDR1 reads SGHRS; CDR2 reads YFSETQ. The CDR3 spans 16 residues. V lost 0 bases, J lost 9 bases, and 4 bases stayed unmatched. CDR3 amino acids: CASSLGQGLAGGEQFF. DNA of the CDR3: TGCGCCAGCAGCTTGGGTCAGGGACTAGCGGGAGGTGAGCAGTTCTTC.